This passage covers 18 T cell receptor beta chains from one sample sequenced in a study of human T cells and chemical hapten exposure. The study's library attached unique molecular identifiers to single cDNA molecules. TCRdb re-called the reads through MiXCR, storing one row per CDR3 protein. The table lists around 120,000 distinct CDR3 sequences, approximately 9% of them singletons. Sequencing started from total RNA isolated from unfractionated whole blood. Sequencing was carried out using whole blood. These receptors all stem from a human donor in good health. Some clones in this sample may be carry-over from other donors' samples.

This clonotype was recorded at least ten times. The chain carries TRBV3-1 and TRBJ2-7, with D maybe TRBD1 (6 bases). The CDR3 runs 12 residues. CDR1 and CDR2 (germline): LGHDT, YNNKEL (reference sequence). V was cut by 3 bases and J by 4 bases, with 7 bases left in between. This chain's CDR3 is CASSHDRYEQYF. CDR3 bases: TGTGCCAGCAGCCATGACAGGTACGAGCAGTACTTC.

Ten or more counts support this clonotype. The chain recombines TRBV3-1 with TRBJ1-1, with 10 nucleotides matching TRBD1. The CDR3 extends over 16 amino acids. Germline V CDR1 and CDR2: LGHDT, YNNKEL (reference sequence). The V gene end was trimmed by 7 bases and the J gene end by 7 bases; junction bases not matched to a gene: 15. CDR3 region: CASTSRVDRGNGEAFF. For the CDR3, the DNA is TGTGCCAGCACCTCCCGGGTGGACAGGGGGAATGGTGAAGCTTTCTTT. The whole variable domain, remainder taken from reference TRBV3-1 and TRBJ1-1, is DTAVSQTPKYLVTQMGNDKSIKCEQNLGHDTMYWYKQDSKKFLKIMFSYNNKELIINETVPNRFSPKSPDKAHLNLHINSLELGDSAVYFCASTSRVDRGNGEAFFGQGTRLTVV.

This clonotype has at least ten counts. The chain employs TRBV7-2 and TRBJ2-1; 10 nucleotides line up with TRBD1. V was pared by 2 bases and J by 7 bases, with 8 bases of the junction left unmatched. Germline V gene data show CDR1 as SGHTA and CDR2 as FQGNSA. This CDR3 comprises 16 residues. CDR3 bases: TGTGCCAGCAGCTTACCGAGACAGGGGGCGCGTAATGAGCAGTTCTTC. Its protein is CASSLPRQGARNEQFF.

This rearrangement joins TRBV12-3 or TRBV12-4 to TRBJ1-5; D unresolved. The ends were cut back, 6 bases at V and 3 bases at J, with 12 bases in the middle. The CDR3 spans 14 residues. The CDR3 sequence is CASSIAQLNQPQHF. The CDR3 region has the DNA TGTGCCAGCAGCATCGCTCAGCTCAATCAGCCCCAGCATTTT.

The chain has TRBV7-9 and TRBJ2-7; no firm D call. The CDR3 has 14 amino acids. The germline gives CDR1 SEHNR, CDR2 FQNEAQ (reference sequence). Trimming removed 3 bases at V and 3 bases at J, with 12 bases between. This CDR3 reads CASSFPGLVYEQYF. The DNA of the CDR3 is TGTGCCAGCAGCTTCCCAGGTCTGGTCTACGAGCAGTACTTC.

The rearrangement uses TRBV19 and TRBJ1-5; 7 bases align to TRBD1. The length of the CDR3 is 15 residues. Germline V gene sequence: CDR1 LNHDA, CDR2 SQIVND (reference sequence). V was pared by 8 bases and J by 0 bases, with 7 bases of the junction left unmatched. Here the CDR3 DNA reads TGTGCCAGTCATGACAGGGCGAATAGCAATCAGCCCCAGCATTTT. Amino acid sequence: CASHDRANSNQPQHF.

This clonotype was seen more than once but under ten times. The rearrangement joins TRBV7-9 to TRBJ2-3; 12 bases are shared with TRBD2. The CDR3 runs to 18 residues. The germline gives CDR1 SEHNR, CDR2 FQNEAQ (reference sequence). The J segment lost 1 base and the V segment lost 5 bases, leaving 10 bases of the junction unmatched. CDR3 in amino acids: CASSHPLAGGSRTDTQYF. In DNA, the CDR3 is TGTGCCAGCAGCCACCCACTAGCGGGGGGCTCCCGCACAGATACGCAGTATTTT.

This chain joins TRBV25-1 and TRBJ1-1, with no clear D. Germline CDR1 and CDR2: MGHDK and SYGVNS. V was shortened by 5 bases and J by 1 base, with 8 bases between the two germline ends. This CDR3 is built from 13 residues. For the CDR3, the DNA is TGTGCCAGCAGTTTACAGACGAACACTGAAGCTTTCTTT. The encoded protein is CASSLQTNTEAFF.

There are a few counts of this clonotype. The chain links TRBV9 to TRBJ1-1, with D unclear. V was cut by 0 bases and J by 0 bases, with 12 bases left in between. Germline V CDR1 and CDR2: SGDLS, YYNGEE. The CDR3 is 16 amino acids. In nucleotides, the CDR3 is TGTGCCAGCAGCGTAGCTCCGGCGGGGATGAACACTGAAGCTTTCTTT. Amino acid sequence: CASSVAPAGMNTEAFF.

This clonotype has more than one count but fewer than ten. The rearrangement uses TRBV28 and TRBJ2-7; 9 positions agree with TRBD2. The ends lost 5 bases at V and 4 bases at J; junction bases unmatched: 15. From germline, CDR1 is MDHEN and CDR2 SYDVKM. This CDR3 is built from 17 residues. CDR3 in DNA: TGTGCCAGCAGTAACTTCCTCCAGGCGGGAGGGCAATACGAGCAGTACTTC. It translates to CASSNFLQAGGQYEQYF.

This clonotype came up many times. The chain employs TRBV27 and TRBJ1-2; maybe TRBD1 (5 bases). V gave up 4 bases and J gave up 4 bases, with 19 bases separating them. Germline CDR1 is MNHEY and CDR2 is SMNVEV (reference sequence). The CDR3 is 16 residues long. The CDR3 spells CASSSRVEGPGYGYTF. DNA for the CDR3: TGTGCCAGCAGTTCTCGCGTGGAGGGGCCAGGCTATGGCTACACCTTC.

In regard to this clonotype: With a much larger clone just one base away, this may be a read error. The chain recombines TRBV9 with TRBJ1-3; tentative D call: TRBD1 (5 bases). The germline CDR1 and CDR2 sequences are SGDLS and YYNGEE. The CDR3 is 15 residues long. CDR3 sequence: CASTVGVSSGNAIYF. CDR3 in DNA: TGTGCCAGCACCGTAGGGGTTAGCTCTGGAAACGCCATATATTTT.

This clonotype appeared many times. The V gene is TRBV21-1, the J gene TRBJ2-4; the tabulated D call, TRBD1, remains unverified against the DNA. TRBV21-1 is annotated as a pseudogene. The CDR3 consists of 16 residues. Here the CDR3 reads CASSATRGWDKNIQYF. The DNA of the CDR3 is TGTGCCAGCAGCGCTACAAGGGGATGGGACAAAAACATTCAGTACTTC.

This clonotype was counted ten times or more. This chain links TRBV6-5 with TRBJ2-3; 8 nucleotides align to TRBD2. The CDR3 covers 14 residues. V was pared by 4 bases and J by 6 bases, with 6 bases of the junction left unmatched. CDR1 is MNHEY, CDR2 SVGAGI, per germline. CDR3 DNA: TGTGCCAGCAGTTTACGGGAGGGCCTGGATACGCAGTATTTT. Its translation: CASSLREGLDTQYF.

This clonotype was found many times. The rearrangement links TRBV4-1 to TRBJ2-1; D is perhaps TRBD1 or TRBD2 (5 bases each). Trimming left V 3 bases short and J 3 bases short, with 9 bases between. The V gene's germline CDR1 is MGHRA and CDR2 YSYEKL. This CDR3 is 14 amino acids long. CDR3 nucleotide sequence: TGCGCCAGCAGCCAGGGGGACGGCTACAATGAGCAGTTCTTC. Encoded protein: CASSQGDGYNEQFF.

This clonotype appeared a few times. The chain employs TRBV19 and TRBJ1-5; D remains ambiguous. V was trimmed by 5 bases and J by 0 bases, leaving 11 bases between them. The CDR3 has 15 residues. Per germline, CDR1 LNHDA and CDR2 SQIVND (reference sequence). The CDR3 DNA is TGTGCCAGTAGTCCTCCCCAATATAGCAATCAGCCCCAGCATTTT. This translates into CASSPPQYSNQPQHF. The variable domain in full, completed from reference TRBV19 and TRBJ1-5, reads DGGITQSPKYLFRKEGQNVTLSCEQNLNHDAMYWYRQDPGQGLRLIYYSQIVNDFQKGDIAEGYSVSREKKESFPLTVTSAQKNPTAFYLCASSPPQYSNQPQHFGDGTRLSIL.

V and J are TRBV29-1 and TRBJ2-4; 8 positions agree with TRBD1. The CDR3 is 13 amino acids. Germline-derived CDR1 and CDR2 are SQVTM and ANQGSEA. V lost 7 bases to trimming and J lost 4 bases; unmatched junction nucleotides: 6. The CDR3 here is CSAKGTGKNIQYF. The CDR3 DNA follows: TGCAGCGCTAAAGGGACAGGAAAAAACATTCAGTACTTC.

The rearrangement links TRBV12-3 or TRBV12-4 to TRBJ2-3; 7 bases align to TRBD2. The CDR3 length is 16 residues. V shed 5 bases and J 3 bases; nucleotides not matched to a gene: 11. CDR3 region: CASSPLRGGSTDTQYF. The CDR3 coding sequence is TGTGCCAGCAGTCCCCTGCGTGGCGGGAGTACAGATACGCAGTATTTT.